This T cell receptor (beta chain) was sequenced for a study of cytomegalovirus exposure and HLA in healthy donors. Study-level points and caveats: As a later analysis showed, a missense DCLRE1C variant was linked to trimming of TCR beta V- and J-genes. Later, an analysis found that common viral pathogens appeared to be linked with several of the most significant clusters.

Use of 60 Vbeta and 13 Jbeta primers characterized the PCR. TCRdb keeps only in-frame clones here, not all; method: immunoSEQ multiplex PCR. The table has about 140,000 clones, about 80% seen once. Despite likely unrecorded immune exposures, the donors were nominally healthy at the time of sampling. The CDR3 spans 13 residues. Germline lookup yields CDR1 SNHLY and CDR2 FYNNEI. V lost 6 bases and J 6 bases, leaving 14 bases between the germline ends. As to this clone: Its antigen is unknown.

The receptor comes from a man aged 40-50 years in good health and CMV-seronegative. This chain links TRBV2 with TRBJ1-2, with D maybe TRBD1 (6 bases). Sequencing input: PBMCs. The CDR3 DNA sequence: TGTGCCAGCAGCGTCGGACAGAGCCATGGCTACACCTTC. This sequence encodes CASSVGQSHGYTF.